This T cell receptor beta chain was observed in a study of OX40 agonist ivuxolimab in advanced cancers. Study summary: Dose-escalation cases comprised hepatocellular carcinoma, melanoma, renal cell or head and neck cancer.

Germline V gene sequence: CDR1 MDHEN, CDR2 SYDVKM. Trimming stripped 5 bases from V and 9 bases from J, with 17 bases between. The CDR3 has 13 residues. Whole-study results and caveats: Normalized expansion of T-cell clones was also low for some nonresponders. The 0.1-3.0 mg/kg partial responders had among the lowest clonal expansion.

Of note for this clone: The antigen remains undetermined.

Repertoires were generated with immunoSEQ multiplex PCR, while TCRdb's copy carries only in-frame clones and drops some. The sample contains 50,000 to 75,000 clones, around four fifths of which appear only once. The receptor's source is an adult with an advanced solid tumor such as melanoma, head and neck, liver or kidney cancer. This chain uses TRBV28 with TRBJ2-7; TRBD1 is a possible D gene (7 bases). Sequences were derived from CD4+ or CD8+ T cells sorted from blood, sampled in a trial of the OX40 agonist ivuxolimab. The CDR3 loop reads CASSQGGSLGQYF. In DNA form, the CDR3 reads TGTGCCAGCAGTCAGGGGGGTAGCCTCGGGCAGTACTTC.